A single sample is the source of the 25 T cell receptor beta chains below, sequenced in a study of T cell responses to AZD1222 COVID-19 vaccine. This table comes from immunoSEQ multiplex PCR, and its TCRdb copy is limited to in-frame clones, with some not included. Among roughly 150,000 clones listed, roughly 90% were seen once. The sequenced sample was peripheral blood, obtained on day 0 of AZD1222 vaccination. The source of these receptors is an adult in good health.

The rearrangement uses TRBV2 and TRBJ1-5; TRBD1 is a possible D gene (6 bases). CDR1 and CDR2 (germline): SNHLY, FYNNEI. Trimming took 4 bases from V and 7 from J, leaving 14 bases between them. This CDR3 comprises 14 residues. In nucleotides, the CDR3 is TGTGCCAGCAGTGGGTTAACAGGGAGGCAGCCCCAGCATTTT. Its translation is CASSGLTGRQPQHF. The full variable domain, completed using reference TRBV2 and TRBJ1-5, is EPEVTQTPSHQVTQMGQEVILRCVPISNHLYFYWYRQILGQKVEFLVSFYNNEISEKSEIFDDQFSVERPDGSNFTLKIRSTKLEDSAMYFCASSGLTGRQPQHFGDGTRLSIL.

The V gene is TRBV9, the J gene TRBJ2-1, with 7 bases fitting TRBD2. The germline V gene has CDR1 SGDLS and CDR2 YYNGEE. The V and J ends lost 2 bases and 5 bases, in that order; junction bases with no gene match: 4. The CDR3 runs 14 residues. The CDR3 is CASSVVAGNNEQFF. The DNA of the CDR3 is TGTGCCAGCAGCGTTGTAGCGGGCAACAATGAGCAGTTCTTC.

Worth noting for this clone: Other DNA sequences in the same sample also yield this CDR3. This chain connects TRBV6-5 to TRBJ1-2; 8 bases map to TRBD1. Germline V gene lookup returns CDR1 MNHEY and CDR2 SVGAGI. After removal of 0 bases from V and 4 bases from J, the junction contained 4 bases not matched to a gene. This CDR3 is 15 amino acids long. CDR3 amino acids: CASSYSTGAPYGYTF. CDR3 nucleotide sequence: TGTGCCAGCAGTTACTCGACAGGGGCCCCCTATGGCTACACCTTC.

This clone is a singleton in its sample. The genes are TRBV5-6 and TRBJ2-3; no reliable D call. Looked up from germline, CDR1 is SGHDT and CDR2 is YYEEEE. The CDR3 extends over 15 amino acids. V shed 4 bases and J shed 0 bases, with 12 bases lying between them. The CDR3 DNA reads TGTGCCAGCAGCCCCTGGATAACTAGCACAGATACGCAGTATTTT. Amino acids: CASSPWITSTDTQYF.

The CDR3 DNA reads as TGCGCCAGCAGCTTTGGAAGCGCCGGGACAGGGGAAGAGACCCAGTACTTC. Residues: CASSFGSAGTGEETQYF. The chain has TRBV5-1 and TRBJ2-5, with 10 bases matching TRBD1. The CDR3 extends over 17 amino acids. CDR1 is SGHRS, CDR2 YFSETQ, per germline. The V gene end was trimmed by 2 bases and the J gene end by 3 bases; junction bases not matched to a gene: 10.

This clone appeared a single time. The chain joins TRBV30 to TRBJ1-1; D gene ambiguous. V was pared by 0 bases and J by 8 bases, with 13 bases between. Germline CDR1 is GTSNPN and CDR2 is SVGIG (reference sequence). CDR3 length: 13 amino acids. The CDR3: CAWSVAFVGEAFF. In DNA form, the CDR3 reads TGTGCCTGGAGTGTCGCATTTGTCGGGGAAGCTTTCTTT. Looking up the rest from reference TRBV30 and TRBJ1-1 gives the full variable domain: SQTIHQWPATLVQPVGSPLSLECTVEGTSNPNLYWYRQAAGRGLQLLFYSVGIGQISSEVPQNLSASRPQDRQFILSSKKLLLSDSGFYLCAWSVAFVGEAFFGQGTRLTVV.

V usage is TRBV2 and J usage is TRBJ1-5; D gene uncertain. There are 12 residues in the CDR3. Trimming removed 8 bases from V and 1 base from J, with 6 bases in between. In germline, CDR1 is SNHLY, CDR2 FYNNEI. The CDR3 coding sequence is TGTGCCAGCTCGGAGAGCAATCAGCCCCAGCATTTT. It yields the protein CASSESNQPQHF.

In its sample, this clone was seen once. CDR3: CASSVARAGLSSGANVLTF. The CDR3, as DNA: TGTGCCAGCAGCGTAGCTAGGGCAGGGTTGAGTTCTGGGGCCAACGTCCTGACTTTC. The rearrangement links TRBV9 to TRBJ2-6; the D gene is possibly TRBD1 (5 bases). Deletions cut 0 bases from V and 1 base from J, with 17 bases between. The germline CDR1 and CDR2 sequences are SGDLS and YYNGEE. This CDR3 spans 19 amino acids.

This clone was seen once. V gene TRBV4-1 combines with J gene TRBJ2-1, with D uncertain. The CDR3 consists of 14 residues. V was cut by 1 base and J by 6 bases, with 10 bases left in between. Germline values: CDR1 MGHRA, CDR2 YSYEKL. Written as DNA, the CDR3 is TGCGCCAGCAGCCAAGTGGCAGGCCCCAATGAGCAGTTCTTC. Its translation is CASSQVAGPNEQFF.

The genes are TRBV18 and TRBJ2-3; 7 bases fit TRBD1. V gave up 3 bases and J gave up 6 bases; unmatched junction bases: 18. The CDR3 contains 18 residues. CDR1 and CDR2 from the germline V gene are KGHSH and LQKENI. The CDR3 sequence: CASSPRGWDRVIRDTQYF. CDR3 coding DNA: TGTGCCAGCTCACCTCGGGGTTGGGACAGAGTCATTCGGGATACGCAGTATTTT.

This rearrangement joins TRBV5-6 to TRBJ1-2, with a tentative D call TRBD1 (5 bases). The CDR3 covers 15 residues. V gave up 3 bases and J gave up 6 bases, with 18 bases separating them. The V gene's germline CDR1 is SGHDT and CDR2 YYEEEE. The CDR3 is CASSSSAGPRHGYTF. CDR3 bases: TGTGCCAGCAGCTCCTCCGCGGGGCCAAGACATGGCTACACCTTC.

The chain employs TRBV7-9 and TRBJ2-7, with 8 bases aligning to TRBD1. CDR3 length: 16 residues. V dropped 0 bases and J dropped 1; count of bases not matched to a gene: 5. CDR1 is SEHNR, CDR2 FQNEAQ, per germline (reference sequence). The CDR3 loop is CASSLALGTGSYEQYF. CDR3 coding DNA: TGTGCCAGCAGCTTAGCGTTAGGGACAGGATCCTACGAGCAGTACTTC.

The genes are TRBV6-1 and TRBJ1-2; 9 nucleotides match TRBD1. The germline V gene has CDR1 MNHNS and CDR2 SASEGT. The junction had 19 bases not matched to a gene; V was cut back by 4 bases and J by 7 bases. This CDR3 comprises 18 residues. CDR3 in amino acids: CASSATTSATGGRGGYTF. Here the CDR3 DNA reads TGTGCCAGCAGTGCAACTACGAGTGCGACAGGGGGGAGAGGTGGCTACACCTTC.

V is TRBV12-3 or TRBV12-4 and J is TRBJ1-1, with 7 nucleotides matching TRBD1. V lost 11 bases, J lost 5 bases, and 8 bases stayed unmatched. The length of the CDR3 is 12 residues. CDR3 residues: CASRPGGTEAFF. Here the CDR3 DNA reads TGTGCCTCGAGGCCAGGGGGGACTGAAGCTTTCTTT.

Ten or more counts support this clone. The chain combines TRBV7-6 with TRBJ1-4; tentatively, D is TRBD1 (6 bases). Per germline, CDR1 SGHVS and CDR2 FNYEAQ. V gave up 6 bases and J gave up 7 bases, with 18 bases separating them. The CDR3 loop spans 15 amino acids. CDR3 coding DNA: TGTGCCAGCAGTTCTACAGGGATCGTCGGTGAAAAACTGTTTTTT. Protein: CASSSTGIVGEKLFF.

V usage is TRBV5-4 and J usage is TRBJ2-3, with D unclear. CDR3 length equals 12 residues. Germline V lookup: CDR1 SGHNT, CDR2 YYREEE (reference sequence). With 4 bases removed from V and 3 bases from J, the gap between germline ends came to 6 bases. The CDR3 here is CASSPRTDTQYF. DNA for the CDR3: TGTGCCAGCAGCCCGAGGACAGATACGCAGTATTTT.

This sequence joins TRBV12-5 and TRBJ2-7; TRBD2 aligns across 11 bases. This CDR3 region has 15 residues. After removal of 7 bases from V and 0 bases from J, the junction contained 5 bases not matched to a gene. CDR1 is LGHNT, CDR2 FRNRAP, per germline. CDR3 region: CASVLAGGSSYEQYF. CDR3 in DNA: TGTGCTAGTGTTTTAGCGGGAGGGAGCTCCTACGAGCAGTACTTC. Full variable domain (remainder filled in from reference TRBV12-5 and TRBJ2-7): DARVTQTPRHKVTEMGQEVTMRCQPILGHNTVFWYRQTMMQGLELLAYFRNRAPLDDSGMPKDRFSAEMPDATLATLKIQPSEPRDSAVYFCASVLAGGSSYEQYFGPGTRLTVT.

V is TRBV5-4 and J is TRBJ1-4; 7 nucleotides agree with TRBD1. The CDR3 is 14 residues long. From germline, CDR1 is SGHNT and CDR2 YYREEE (reference sequence). V dropped 0 bases and J dropped 8; count of bases not matched to a gene: 4. This chain's CDR3 is CASSLGQGREKLFF. In DNA form, the CDR3 reads TGTGCCAGCAGCTTGGGACAGGGTCGAGAAAAACTGTTTTTT.

The rearrangement links TRBV19 to TRBJ2-3; tentatively, D is TRBD1 or TRBD2 (5 bases each). CDR3 size: 14 residues. Germline assignment: CDR1 LNHDA and CDR2 SQIVND (reference sequence). V was pared by 3 bases and J by 4 bases, with 11 bases between. CDR3 sequence reads: CASSIEGRADTQYF. In nucleotides, the CDR3 is TGTGCCAGTAGTATCGAGGGACGGGCAGATACGCAGTATTTT.

The gene calls are TRBV3-1 (or the pseudogene TRBV3-2) and TRBJ2-5; the D gene is possibly TRBD2 (6 bases). CDR3 length equals 18 residues. The V and J ends lost 0 bases and 1 base respectively, with 18 bases between them. CDR1 LGHDT and CDR2 YNNKEL come from the germline V gene (reference sequence). CDR3 DNA sequence: TGTGCCAGCAGCCAAGATTTAATACGGGAGACAGCCCAAGAGACCCAGTACTTC. Its protein product is CASSQDLIRETAQETQYF.

Concerning this clone: An end of the junction does not agree with germline; a read error may underlie this. The gene calls are TRBV7-7 and TRBJ2-1; 8 bases agree with TRBD2. The CDR3 has 18 amino acids. The germline V gene has CDR1 SSHAT and CDR2 FNYEAQ (reference sequence). This CDR3 is CASSSGGVAGSVYNEQFF. The CDR3 DNA follows: TGTGCTAGCAGCTCTGGAGGGGTAGCGGGGTCGGTCTACAATGAGCAGTTCTTC.

This chain uses TRBV28 with TRBJ2-7; the D gene is possibly TRBD1 (6 bases). CDR1 is MDHEN and CDR2 is SYDVKM in the germline V gene. V dropped 6 bases and J dropped 4 bases, with 16 bases sitting between them. This CDR3 spans 14 amino acids. The CDR3 nucleotides read TGTGCCAGCAGACCGACAGGCGGAGGTTACGAGCAGTACTTC. Translation gives CASRPTGGGYEQYF.

The chain couples TRBV5-8 to TRBJ2-5; possibly TRBD1 or TRBD2 for D (6 bases each). CDR1 is SGHTS and CDR2 is YDEGEE in the germline V gene. This CDR3 spans 16 amino acids. With 0 bases removed from V and 2 bases from J, the gap between germline ends came to 14 bases. CDR3 protein: CASSLGLQGLQETQYF. CDR3 in DNA: TGTGCCAGCAGCTTGGGGCTACAGGGACTTCAAGAGACCCAGTACTTC.

The J gene is TRBJ1-5, the V gene TRBV19; unclear D gene. The CDR3 has 15 residues. Deletions cut 3 bases from V and 3 bases from J, with 12 bases between. The germline CDR1 and CDR2 sequences are LNHDA and SQIVND (reference sequence). The CDR3 is CASSIRERDNQPQHF. Written as DNA, the CDR3 is TGTGCCAGTAGTATCAGAGAGAGGGACAATCAGCCCCAGCATTTT.

As DNA, the CDR3 is TGTGCCAGCAGCGTAGAAGTAGCGGGACCCATCACAGATACGCAGTATTTT. This encodes CASSVEVAGPITDTQYF. The chain employs TRBV9 and TRBJ2-3; 8 bases map to TRBD2. V was pared by 0 bases and J by 2 bases, with 8 bases of the junction left unmatched. The V gene's germline CDR1 is SGDLS and CDR2 YYNGEE. The CDR3 loop spans 17 amino acids.